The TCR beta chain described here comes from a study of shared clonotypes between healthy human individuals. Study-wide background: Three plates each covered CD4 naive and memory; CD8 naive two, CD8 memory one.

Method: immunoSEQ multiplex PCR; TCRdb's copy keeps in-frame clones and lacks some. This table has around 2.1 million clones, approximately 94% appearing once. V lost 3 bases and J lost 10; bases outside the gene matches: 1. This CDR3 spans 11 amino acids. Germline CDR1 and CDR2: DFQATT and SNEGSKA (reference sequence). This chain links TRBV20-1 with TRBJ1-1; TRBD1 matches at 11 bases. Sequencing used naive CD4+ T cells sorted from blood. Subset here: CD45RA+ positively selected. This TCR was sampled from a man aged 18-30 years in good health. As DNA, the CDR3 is TGCAGTGCTAGGGGGACAGGGGGAGCTTTCTTT. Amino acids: CSARGTGGAFF.